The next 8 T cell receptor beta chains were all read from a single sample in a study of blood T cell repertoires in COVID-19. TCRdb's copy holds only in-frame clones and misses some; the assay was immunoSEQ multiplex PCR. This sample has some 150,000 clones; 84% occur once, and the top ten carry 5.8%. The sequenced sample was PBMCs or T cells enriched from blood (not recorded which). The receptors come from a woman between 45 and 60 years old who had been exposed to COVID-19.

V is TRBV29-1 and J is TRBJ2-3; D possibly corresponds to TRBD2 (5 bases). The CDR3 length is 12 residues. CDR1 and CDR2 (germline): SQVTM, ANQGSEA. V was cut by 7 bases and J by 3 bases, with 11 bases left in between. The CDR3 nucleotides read TGCAGCGCTAGGACTGCTACAGATACGCAGTATTTT. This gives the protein CSARTATDTQYF.

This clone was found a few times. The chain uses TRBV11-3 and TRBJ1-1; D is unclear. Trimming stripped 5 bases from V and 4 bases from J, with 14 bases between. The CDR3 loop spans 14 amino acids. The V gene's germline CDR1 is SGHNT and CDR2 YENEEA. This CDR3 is CASSPTAWSTEAFF. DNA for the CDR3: TGTGCCAGCAGCCCGACGGCCTGGAGCACTGAAGCTTTCTTT. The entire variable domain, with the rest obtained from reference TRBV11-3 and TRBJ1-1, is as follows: EAGVVQSPRYKIIEKKQPVAFWCNPISGHNTLYWYLQNLGQGPELLIRYENEEAVDDSQLPKDRFSAERLKGVDSTLKIQPAELGDSAVYLCASSPTAWSTEAFFGQGTRLTVV.

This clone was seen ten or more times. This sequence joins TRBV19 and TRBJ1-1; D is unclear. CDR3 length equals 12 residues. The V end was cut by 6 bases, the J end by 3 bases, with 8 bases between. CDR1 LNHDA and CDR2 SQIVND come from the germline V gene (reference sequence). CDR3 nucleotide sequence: TGTGCCAGTAGGAGGTTGGACACTGAAGCTTTCTTT. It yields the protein CASRRLDTEAFF.

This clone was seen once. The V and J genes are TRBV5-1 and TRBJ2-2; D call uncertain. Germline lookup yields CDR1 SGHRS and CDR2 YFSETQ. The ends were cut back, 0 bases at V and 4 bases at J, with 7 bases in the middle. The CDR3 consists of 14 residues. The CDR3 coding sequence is TGCGCCAGCAGCTTGGACCCCAGCACCGGGGAGCTGTTTTTT. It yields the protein CASSLDPSTGELFF.

The CDR3 region has the DNA TGTGCCAGCCGCGGGGGGGCGTACGAGCAGTACTTC. It specifies CASRGGAYEQYF. V gene TRBV2 combines with J gene TRBJ2-7; 9 bases match TRBD2. The CDR3 totals 12 residues. After removal of 8 bases from V and 4 bases from J, the junction contained 3 bases not matched to a gene. The germline V gene encodes CDR1 SNHLY and CDR2 FYNNEI.

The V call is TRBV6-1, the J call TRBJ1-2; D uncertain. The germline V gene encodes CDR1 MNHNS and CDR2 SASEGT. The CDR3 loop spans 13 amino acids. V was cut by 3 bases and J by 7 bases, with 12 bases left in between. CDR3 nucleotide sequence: TGTGCCAGCAGTGATACATGGGAGGGTGGCTACACCTTC. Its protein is CASSDTWEGGYTF.

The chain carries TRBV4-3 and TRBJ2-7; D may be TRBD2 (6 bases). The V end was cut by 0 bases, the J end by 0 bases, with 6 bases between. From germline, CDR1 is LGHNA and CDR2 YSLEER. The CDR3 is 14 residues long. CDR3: CASSQDGGSYEQYF. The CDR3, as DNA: TGCGCCAGCAGCCAAGACGGGGGCTCCTACGAGCAGTACTTC.

CDR3 region: CASSPGSGGANEQFF. The CDR3 nucleotides read TGTGCCAGCAGCCCGGGGAGCGGGGGGGCAAATGAGCAGTTCTTC. The V call is TRBV9, the J call TRBJ2-1; the match to TRBD2 covers 10 bases. V gave up 4 bases and J gave up 7 bases; unmatched junction bases: 8. CDR3 length: 15 residues. The germline V gene has CDR1 SGDLS and CDR2 YYNGEE.